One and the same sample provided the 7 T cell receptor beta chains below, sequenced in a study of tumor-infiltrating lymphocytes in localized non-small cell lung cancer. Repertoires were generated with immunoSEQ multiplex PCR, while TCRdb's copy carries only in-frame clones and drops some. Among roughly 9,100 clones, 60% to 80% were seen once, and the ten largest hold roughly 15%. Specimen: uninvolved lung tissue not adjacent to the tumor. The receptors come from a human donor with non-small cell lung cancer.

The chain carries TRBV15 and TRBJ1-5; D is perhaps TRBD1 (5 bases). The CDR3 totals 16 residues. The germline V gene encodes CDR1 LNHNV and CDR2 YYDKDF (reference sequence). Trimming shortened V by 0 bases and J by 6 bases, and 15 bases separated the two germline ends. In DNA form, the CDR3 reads TGTGCCACCAGCAGAGATCCCGGGGGTTCGTTTCAGCCCCAGCATTTT. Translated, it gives CATSRDPGGSFQPQHF.

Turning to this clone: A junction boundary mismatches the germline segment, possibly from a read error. For the CDR3, the DNA is TGTGCCAGCAGTGAACTCAGGCCTGCGAGCTCTGGGGCCAACGTCCTGACTTTC. This sequence encodes CASSELRPASSGANVLTF. The chain links TRBV10-3 to TRBJ2-6; D gene ambiguous. The CDR3 runs to 18 residues. Germline V gives CDR1 ENHRY, CDR2 SYGVKD.

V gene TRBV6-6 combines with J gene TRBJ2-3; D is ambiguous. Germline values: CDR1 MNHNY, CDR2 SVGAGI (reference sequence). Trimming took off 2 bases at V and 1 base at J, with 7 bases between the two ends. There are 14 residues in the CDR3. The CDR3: CASSYRAGTDTQYF. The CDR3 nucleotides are TGTGCCAGCAGTTACCGGGCGGGCACAGATACGCAGTATTTT.

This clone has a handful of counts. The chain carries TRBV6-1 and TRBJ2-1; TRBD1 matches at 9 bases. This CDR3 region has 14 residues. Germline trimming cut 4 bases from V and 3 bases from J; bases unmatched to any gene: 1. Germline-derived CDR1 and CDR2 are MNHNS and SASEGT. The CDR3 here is CASSGDRDYNEQFF. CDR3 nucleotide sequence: TGTGCCAGCAGTGGGGACAGGGACTACAATGAGCAGTTCTTC.

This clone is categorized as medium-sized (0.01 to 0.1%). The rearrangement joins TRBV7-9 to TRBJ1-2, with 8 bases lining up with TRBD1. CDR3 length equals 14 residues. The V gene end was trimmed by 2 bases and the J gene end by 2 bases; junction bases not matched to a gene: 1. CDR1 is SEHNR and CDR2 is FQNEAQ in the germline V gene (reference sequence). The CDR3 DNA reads TGTGCCAGCAGCTTACAGGGGGCCAACTATGGCTACACCTTC. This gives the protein CASSLQGANYGYTF.

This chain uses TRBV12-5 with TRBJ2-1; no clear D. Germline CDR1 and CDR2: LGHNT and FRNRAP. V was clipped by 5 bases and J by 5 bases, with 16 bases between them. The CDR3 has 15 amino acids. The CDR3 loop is CASGTGSITDNEQFF. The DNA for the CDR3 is TGTGCTAGTGGTACCGGGTCCATAACCGACAATGAGCAGTTCTTC.

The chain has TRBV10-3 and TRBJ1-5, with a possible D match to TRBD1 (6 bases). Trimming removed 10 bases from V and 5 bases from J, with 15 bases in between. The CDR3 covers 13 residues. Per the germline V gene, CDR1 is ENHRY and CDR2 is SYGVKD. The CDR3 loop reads CATGEQGDQPQHF. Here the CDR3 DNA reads TGTGCCACAGGGGAGCAGGGAGATCAGCCCCAGCATTTT.